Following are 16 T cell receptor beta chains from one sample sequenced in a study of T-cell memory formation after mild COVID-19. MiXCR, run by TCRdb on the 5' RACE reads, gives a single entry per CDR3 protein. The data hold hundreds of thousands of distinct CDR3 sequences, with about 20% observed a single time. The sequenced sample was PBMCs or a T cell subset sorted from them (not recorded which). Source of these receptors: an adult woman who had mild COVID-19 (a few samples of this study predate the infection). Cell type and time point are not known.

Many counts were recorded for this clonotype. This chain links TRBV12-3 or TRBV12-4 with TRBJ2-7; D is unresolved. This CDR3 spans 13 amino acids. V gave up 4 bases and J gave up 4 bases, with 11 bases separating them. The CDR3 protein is CASSSAGRYEQYF. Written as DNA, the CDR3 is TGTGCCAGCAGTTCCGCCGGCCGTTACGAGCAGTACTTC.

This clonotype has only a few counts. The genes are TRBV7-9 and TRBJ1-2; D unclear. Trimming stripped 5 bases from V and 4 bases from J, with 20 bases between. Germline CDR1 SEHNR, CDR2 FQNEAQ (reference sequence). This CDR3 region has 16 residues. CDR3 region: CASSLKGMLPSYGYTF. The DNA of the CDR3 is TGTGCCAGCAGCCTCAAAGGGATGCTCCCCAGCTATGGCTACACCTTC.

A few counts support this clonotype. The CDR3 region has the DNA TGTGCCAGCAGTTCCCTCCTAGCGTTCGACTACGAGCAGTACTTC. This sequence encodes CASSSLLAFDYEQYF. The rearrangement uses TRBV27 and TRBJ2-7, with a tentative D call TRBD2 (6 bases). V lost 4 bases to trimming and J lost 3 bases, with 16 bases between them. The CDR3 loop spans 15 amino acids. In germline, CDR1 is MNHEY, CDR2 SMNVEV (reference sequence).

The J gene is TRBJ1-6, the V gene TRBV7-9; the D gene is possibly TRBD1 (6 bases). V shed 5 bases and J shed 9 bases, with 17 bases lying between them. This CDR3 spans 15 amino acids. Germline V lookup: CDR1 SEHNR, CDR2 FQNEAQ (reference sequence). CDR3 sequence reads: CASSPGGGASSPLHF. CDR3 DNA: TGTGCCAGCAGCCCCGGTGGGGGGGCGAGTTCACCCCTCCACTTT.

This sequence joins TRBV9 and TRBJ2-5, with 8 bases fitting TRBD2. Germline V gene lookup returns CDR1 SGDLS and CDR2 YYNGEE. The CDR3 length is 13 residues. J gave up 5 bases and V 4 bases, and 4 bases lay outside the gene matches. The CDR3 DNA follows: TGTGCCAGCAGCCCCCGACTAGCGGAGACCCAGTACTTC. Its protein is CASSPRLAETQYF.

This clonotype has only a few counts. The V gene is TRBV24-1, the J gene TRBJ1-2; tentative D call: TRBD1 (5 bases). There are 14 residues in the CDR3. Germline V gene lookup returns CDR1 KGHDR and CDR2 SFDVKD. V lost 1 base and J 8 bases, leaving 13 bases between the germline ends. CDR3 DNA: TGTGCCACCAGTGATTTCCCGAGACAGACCGGCTACACCTTC. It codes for CATSDFPRQTGYTF.

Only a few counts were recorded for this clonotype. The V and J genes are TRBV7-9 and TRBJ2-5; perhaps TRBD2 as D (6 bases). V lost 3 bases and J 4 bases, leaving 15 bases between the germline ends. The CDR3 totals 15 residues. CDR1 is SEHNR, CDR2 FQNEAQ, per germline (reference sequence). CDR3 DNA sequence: TGTGCCAGCAGCTTTGTTAGCGGTGGTATAGAGACCCAGTACTTC. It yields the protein CASSFVSGGIETQYF.

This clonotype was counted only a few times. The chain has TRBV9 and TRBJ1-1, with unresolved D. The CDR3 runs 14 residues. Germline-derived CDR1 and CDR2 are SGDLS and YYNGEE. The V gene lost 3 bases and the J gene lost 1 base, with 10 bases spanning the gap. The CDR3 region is CASSARDKNTEAFF. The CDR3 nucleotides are TGTGCCAGCAGCGCCAGAGACAAGAACACTGAAGCTTTCTTT.

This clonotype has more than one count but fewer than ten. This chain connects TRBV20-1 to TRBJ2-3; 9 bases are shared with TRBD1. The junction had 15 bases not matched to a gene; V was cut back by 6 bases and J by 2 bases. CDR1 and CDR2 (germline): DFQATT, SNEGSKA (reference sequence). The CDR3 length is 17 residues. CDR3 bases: TGCAGTGCCCCGAACGAGAGGACAGGGGTCCTCACAGATACGCAGTATTTT. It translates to CSAPNERTGVLTDTQYF.

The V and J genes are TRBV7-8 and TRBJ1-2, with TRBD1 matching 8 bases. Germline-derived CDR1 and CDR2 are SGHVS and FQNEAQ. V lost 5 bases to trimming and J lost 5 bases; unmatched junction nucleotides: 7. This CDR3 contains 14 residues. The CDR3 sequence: CASSADRGGYGYTF. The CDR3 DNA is TGTGCCAGCAGCGCAGACAGGGGAGGATATGGCTACACCTTC. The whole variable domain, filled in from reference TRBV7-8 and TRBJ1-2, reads GAGVSQSPRYKVAKRGQDVALRCDPISGHVSLFWYQQALGQGPEFLTYFQNEAQLDKSGLPSDRFFAERPEGSVSTLKIQRTQQEDSAVYLCASSADRGGYGYTFGSGTRLTVV.

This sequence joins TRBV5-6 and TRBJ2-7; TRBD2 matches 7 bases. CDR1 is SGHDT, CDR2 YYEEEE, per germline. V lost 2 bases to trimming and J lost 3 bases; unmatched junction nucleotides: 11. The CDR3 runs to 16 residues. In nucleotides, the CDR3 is TGTGCCAGCAGCTTACTCCGTAGCGGGTCCATCTACGAGCAGTACTTC. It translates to CASSLLRSGSIYEQYF. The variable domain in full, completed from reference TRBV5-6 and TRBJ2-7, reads DAGVTQSPTHLIKTRGQQVTLRCSPKSGHDTVSWYQQALGQGPQFIFQYYEEEERQRGNFPDRFSGHQFPNYSSELNVNALLLGDSALYLCASSLLRSGSIYEQYFGPGTRLTVT.

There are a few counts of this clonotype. CDR3 coding DNA: TGTGCCAGCATCGTAGGGACTAGCGGGATGTCCTACAATGAGCAGTTCTTC. It specifies CASIVGTSGMSYNEQFF. The rearrangement joins TRBV6-6 to TRBJ2-1, with 13 bases aligning to TRBD2. Trimming removed 7 bases from V and 1 base from J; junction bases left unmatched: 7. CDR1 is MNHNY, CDR2 SVGAGI, per germline (reference sequence). The CDR3 loop spans 17 amino acids.

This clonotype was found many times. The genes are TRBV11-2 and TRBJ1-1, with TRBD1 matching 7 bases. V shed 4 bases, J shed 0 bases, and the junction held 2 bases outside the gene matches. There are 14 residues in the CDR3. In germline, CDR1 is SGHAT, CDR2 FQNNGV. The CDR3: CASSWGQLNTEAFF. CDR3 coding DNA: TGTGCCAGCAGCTGGGGACAGTTGAACACTGAAGCTTTCTTT.

CDR3 nucleotides: TGTGCCAGCAGCCAAGTCCAGGGGGCAGATACGCAGTATTTT. As protein: CASSQVQGADTQYF. The J gene is TRBJ2-3, the V gene TRBV3-1; 7 nucleotides line up with TRBD1. J was trimmed by 4 bases and V by 1 base; bases with no gene match: 2. The CDR3 extends over 14 amino acids. The V gene's germline CDR1 is LGHDT and CDR2 YNNKEL (reference sequence).

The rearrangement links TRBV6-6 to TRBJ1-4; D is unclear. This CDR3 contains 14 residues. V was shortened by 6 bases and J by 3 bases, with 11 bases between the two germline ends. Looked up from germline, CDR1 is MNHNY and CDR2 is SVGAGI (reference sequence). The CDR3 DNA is TGTGCCAGCAGCCACCCAGGACCTAATGAAAAACTGTTTTTT. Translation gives CASSHPGPNEKLFF.

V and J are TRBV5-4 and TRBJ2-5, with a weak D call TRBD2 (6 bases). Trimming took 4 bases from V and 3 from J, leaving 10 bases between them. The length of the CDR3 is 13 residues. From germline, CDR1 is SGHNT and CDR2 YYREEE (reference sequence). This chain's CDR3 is CASSRGGEETQYF. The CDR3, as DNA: TGTGCCAGCAGCCGAGGCGGGGAAGAGACCCAGTACTTC.